This note documents a single TCR beta chain sequence. This sample stems from a study of T cell responses to AZD1222 COVID-19 vaccine. Only in-frame clones appear in the TCRdb table, and some are missing; sequencing was by immunoSEQ multiplex PCR. This table holds roughly 130,000 clones, over 90% found once. Trimming cost V 5 bases and J 1 base; bases outside gene matches: 4. Looked up from germline, CDR1 is MDHEN and CDR2 is SYDVKM. This CDR3 has 16 amino acids. This sample comprised peripheral blood, obtained on day 0 of AZD1222 vaccination. This clonotype originated in an adult in good health. The rearrangement links TRBV28 to TRBJ1-3; TRBD1 matches 11 bases. This CDR3 is CASSPGQGASGNTIYF. The CDR3 DNA reads as TGTGCCAGCAGTCCTGGACAGGGGGCTTCTGGAAACACCATATATTTT. Complete variable domain (other parts from reference TRBV28 and TRBJ1-3): DVKVTQSSRYLVKRTGEKVFLECVQDMDHENMFWYRQDPGLGLRLIYFSYDVKMKEKGDIPEGYSVSREKKERFSLILESASTNQTSMYLCASSPGQGASGNTIYFGEGSWLTVV.